This passage covers 32 T cell receptor beta chains from one sample sequenced in a study of cytomegalovirus exposure and HLA in healthy donors. Primers for the PCR totalled 60 Vbeta and 13 Jbeta. The method was immunoSEQ multiplex PCR; TCRdb's version includes in-frame clones alone and lacks a portion of them. The profile shows under 150,000 clones, around 79% of them singletons. The source material was PBMCs. The receptors originated from a man younger than 35 in good health and CMV-seronegative.

This chain links TRBV4-3 with TRBJ1-1, with a tentative D call TRBD1 (6 bases). The germline gives CDR1 LGHNA, CDR2 YSLEER. Trimming left V 0 bases short and J 3 bases short, with 23 bases between. The CDR3 covers 19 residues. CDR3 nucleotide sequence: TGCGCCAGCAGCCAAGACGCCTGGGGGGGGGCGAAGTTAGACACTGAAGCTTTCTTT. Translating it yields CASSQDAWGGAKLDTEAFF.

This sequence joins TRBV5-1 and TRBJ1-1, with 7 bases matching TRBD1. CDR1 is SGHRS, CDR2 YFSETQ, per germline. The J segment lost 1 base and the V segment lost 1 base, leaving 1 base of the junction unmatched. The CDR3 sequence is 14 residues long. CDR3 bases: TGCGCCAGCAGCTTGCAGGGGGGGAACACTGAAGCTTTCTTT. Translation gives CASSLQGGNTEAFF.

The V call is TRBV5-1, the J call TRBJ1-1, with 10 bases identical to TRBD1. CDR1 is SGHRS and CDR2 is YFSETQ in the germline V gene. The CDR3 consists of 15 residues. V lost 3 bases, J lost 2 bases, and 4 bases stayed unmatched. The CDR3 sequence is CASSSTGGHNTEAFF. CDR3 nucleotides: TGCGCCAGCAGCTCGACAGGGGGCCACAACACTGAAGCTTTCTTT.

The chain carries TRBV5-4 and TRBJ2-1; D may be TRBD2 (6 bases). Per germline, CDR1 SGHNT and CDR2 YYREEE (reference sequence). The CDR3 has 15 residues. Between the trimmed V and J ends, which lost 5 bases and 2 bases, there was a span of 14 bases. CDR3 nucleotide sequence: TGTGCCAGCAGGCCCGGGACTGAAACCTACAATGAGCAGTTCTTC. It codes for CASRPGTETYNEQFF. Supplemented by reference TRBV5-4 and TRBJ2-1, the full variable domain reads ETGVTQSPTHLIKTRGQQVTLRCSSQSGHNTVSWYQQALGQGPQFIFQYYREEENGRGNFPPRFSGLQFPNYSSELNVNALELDDSALYLCASRPGTETYNEQFFGPGTRLTVL.

With regard to this clone: This CDR3 fails to terminate in the conserved phenylalanine or tryptophan, so it likely reflects a read error. The CDR3 sequence: CASSRWVGQAEPEAFS. CDR3 nucleotide sequence: TGCGCCAGCAGTCGGTGGGTGGGACAGGCGGAACCTGAAGCTTTCTCT. The V call is TRBV4-3, the J call TRBJ1-1; 8 bases line up with TRBD1. This CDR3 is 16 amino acids long. Trimming cost V 6 bases and J 6 bases; bases outside gene matches: 15. Germline CDR1 LGHNA, CDR2 YSLEER.

This clone was seen a few times. The chain couples TRBV6-6 to TRBJ1-6; unclear D gene. Looked up from germline, CDR1 is MNHNY and CDR2 is SVGAGI (reference sequence). With 9 bases removed from V and 7 bases from J, the gap between germline ends came to 13 bases. The CDR3 totals 13 residues. The CDR3 sequence is CASLPPENSPLHF. DNA for the CDR3: TGTGCCAGTTTACCCCCCGAGAATTCACCCCTCCACTTT.

The rearrangement links TRBV5-6 to TRBJ2-1; weak D call: TRBD2 (6 bases). Germline CDR1 and CDR2: SGHDT and YYEEEE. This CDR3 contains 18 residues. Trimming took 4 bases from V and 8 from J, leaving 28 bases between them. In nucleotides, the CDR3 is TGTGCCAGCAGCCTAGGACCGATCCCTCGGGAGCCTGGGGATGAGCAGTTCTTC. Amino acid sequence: CASSLGPIPREPGDEQFF.

This rearrangement joins TRBV5-4 to TRBJ1-4; the match to TRBD1 covers 9 bases. After removal of 0 bases from V and 8 bases from J, the junction contained 8 bases not matched to a gene. Germline loops: CDR1 SGHNT, CDR2 YYREEE (reference sequence). The CDR3 runs to 16 residues. The CDR3 nucleotides read TGTGCCAGCAGCTTGGCGGGACAGGGAGTTGAAGAAAAACTGTTTTTT. Translation: CASSLAGQGVEEKLFF.

Concerning this clone itself: This CDR3 is also generated by other DNA sequences in the sample. This chain joins TRBV7-2 and TRBJ1-2; 8 bases match TRBD1. V shed 4 bases and J 5 bases; nucleotides not matched to a gene: 3. The CDR3 loop spans 13 amino acids. Germline V lookup: CDR1 SGHTA, CDR2 FQGNSA. As DNA, the CDR3 is TGTGCCAGCAGCTCAGGACAGGGATATGGCTACACCTTC. As protein: CASSSGQGYGYTF.

This sequence joins TRBV5-1 and TRBJ1-2, with 7 nucleotides matching TRBD1. Germline CDR1 reads SGHRS; CDR2 reads YFSETQ. The trim removed 2 bases at V and 4 bases at J, leaving 5 bases unmatched. The CDR3 covers 14 residues. CDR3 sequence reads: CASSFGTDIYGYTF. As DNA, the CDR3 is TGCGCCAGCAGCTTTGGGACAGATATCTATGGCTACACCTTC.

The chain joins TRBV5-1 to TRBJ2-3; D remains ambiguous. The CDR3 length is 14 residues. Germline-derived CDR1 and CDR2 are SGHRS and YFSETQ. V was shortened by 1 base and J by 2 bases, with 8 bases between the two germline ends. CDR3 nucleotide sequence: TGCGCCAGCAGCTTGCACACATCCACAGATACGCAGTATTTT. Translating it yields CASSLHTSTDTQYF. The full variable domain, with the rest looked up from reference TRBV5-1 and TRBJ2-3, is KAGVTQTPRYLIKTRGQQVTLSCSPISGHRSVSWYQQTPGQGLQFLFEYFSETQRNKGNFPGRFSGRQFSNSRSEMNVSTLELGDSALYLCASSLHTSTDTQYFGPGTRLTVL.

This chain joins TRBV27 and TRBJ1-1; tentative D call: TRBD1 (6 bases). V dropped 8 bases and J dropped 4 bases, with 17 bases sitting between them. CDR3 size: 14 residues. The V gene's germline CDR1 is MNHEY and CDR2 SMNVEV (reference sequence). CDR3 residues: CASSPGALGTEAFF. The CDR3 DNA follows: TGTGCCAGCTCTCCAGGGGCGTTGGGCACTGAAGCTTTCTTT.

This rearrangement joins TRBV5-1 to TRBJ1-4; unclear D gene. Germline loops: CDR1 SGHRS, CDR2 YFSETQ. The CDR3 has 15 amino acids. V lost 0 bases, J lost 6 bases, and 12 bases lay in between. The CDR3, as DNA: TGCGCCAGCAGCTTGGTTTCCGGGATTTATGAAAAACTGTTTTTT. It yields the protein CASSLVSGIYEKLFF.

The genes are TRBV5-1 and TRBJ2-5, with 14 bases matching TRBD2. The length of the CDR3 is 17 residues. J was trimmed by 4 bases and V by 0 bases; bases with no gene match: 5. Germline values: CDR1 SGHRS, CDR2 YFSETQ. The CDR3 loop reads CASSLGLAGGHRETQYF. The CDR3 DNA sequence: TGCGCCAGCAGCTTGGGACTAGCGGGGGGGCATCGAGAGACCCAGTACTTC.

This clone appeared a single time. The chain carries TRBV10-1 and TRBJ1-3, with a tentative D call TRBD1 (5 bases). Trimming stripped 11 bases from V and 3 bases from J, with 11 bases between. CDR1 is WNHNN, CDR2 SYGVQD, per germline (reference sequence). The CDR3 spans 12 residues. For the CDR3, the DNA is TGCGCCTTCAGGGACTGTGGAAACACCATATATTTT. It translates to CAFRDCGNTIYF.

This chain connects TRBV19 to TRBJ1-3, with 7 bases fitting TRBD1. This CDR3 comprises 18 residues. The germline V gene has CDR1 LNHDA and CDR2 SQIVND (reference sequence). J was trimmed by 0 bases and V by 7 bases; bases with no gene match: 15. The CDR3 sequence: CASTIIPGQRNSGNTIYF. CDR3 nucleotide sequence: TGTGCCAGTACTATTATACCGGGACAGAGAAACTCTGGAAACACCATATATTTT.

This sequence joins TRBV29-1 and TRBJ2-7; 7 bases align to TRBD1. Germline V gene sequence: CDR1 SQVTM, CDR2 ANQGSEA. V shed 7 bases, J shed 3 bases, and the junction held 15 bases outside the gene matches. CDR3 size: 15 residues. The CDR3 DNA sequence: TGCAGCGCACGCCTCCTACCGGGACAGAACTACGAGCAGTACTTC. It is translated as CSARLLPGQNYEQYF.

The gene calls are TRBV4-1 and TRBJ1-4; possibly TRBD1 for D (6 bases). Germline V gene lookup returns CDR1 MGHRA and CDR2 YSYEKL. The CDR3 is 15 residues long. V lost 1 base and J 4 bases, leaving 10 bases between the germline ends. In DNA form, the CDR3 reads TGCGCCAGCAGCCAAGGAGGACAGATTAATGAAAAACTGTTTTTT. This encodes CASSQGGQINEKLFF.

V is TRBV7-2 and J is TRBJ2-5, with 7 bases that match TRBD2. The CDR3 loop spans 15 amino acids. CDR1 and CDR2 (germline): SGHTA, FQGNSA. J gave up 3 bases and V 5 bases, and 9 bases lay outside the gene matches. The CDR3 region has the DNA TGTGCCAGCAGCCCGCCCGGGGGGACCGAAGAGACCCAGTACTTC. Encoded protein: CASSPPGGTEETQYF.

The chain has TRBV6-1 and TRBJ1-1; the D is unclear. Per the germline V gene, CDR1 is MNHNS and CDR2 is SASEGT. The CDR3 contains 13 residues. V was cut by 6 bases and J by 0 bases, with 8 bases left in between. The CDR3 loop reads CASRWPLNTEAFF. CDR3 nucleotides: TGTGCCAGCAGATGGCCCTTGAACACTGAAGCTTTCTTT.

The gene calls are TRBV4-2 and TRBJ1-4; D unclear. The germline V gene encodes CDR1 LGHNA and CDR2 YNFKEQ. This CDR3 is built from 11 residues. V lost 4 bases and J lost 7, with 4 bases in between. The CDR3 here is CASSPGEKLFF. As DNA, the CDR3 is TGTGCCAGCAGCCCGGGTGAAAAACTGTTTTTT.

The CDR3 protein is CASSLATGGGETQYF. The CDR3 nucleotides read TGCGCCAGCAGCTTGGCAACGGGGGGGGGAGAGACCCAGTACTTC. The chain couples TRBV5-1 to TRBJ2-5; 8 bases match TRBD2. V lost 0 bases to trimming and J lost 4 bases; unmatched junction nucleotides: 5. Germline values: CDR1 SGHRS, CDR2 YFSETQ. The CDR3 is 15 amino acids.

The genes are TRBV19 and TRBJ2-7, with 7 bases matching TRBD1. This CDR3 contains 15 residues. Germline CDR1 reads LNHDA; CDR2 reads SQIVND (reference sequence). Losses at the gene ends were 1 base for V and 2 bases for J; bases not matched to a gene: 5. CDR3 loop: CASSIAGQATYEQYF. DNA of the CDR3: TGTGCCAGTAGTATAGCCGGACAGGCAACCTACGAGCAGTACTTC. Filled out from reference TRBV19 and TRBJ2-7, the complete variable domain reads DGGITQSPKYLFRKEGQNVTLSCEQNLNHDAMYWYRQDPGQGLRLIYYSQIVNDFQKGDIAEGYSVSREKKESFPLTVTSAQKNPTAFYLCASSIAGQATYEQYFGPGTRLTVT.

A few counts support this clone. The chain recombines TRBV7-8 with TRBJ1-1; possibly TRBD1 for D (5 bases). This CDR3 spans 11 amino acids. Germline CDR1 and CDR2: SGHVS and FQNEAQ. The ends were cut back, 5 bases at V and 11 bases at J, with 12 bases in the middle. This CDR3 reads CASSRAGDAFF. CDR3 nucleotide sequence: TGTGCCAGCAGCCGAGCGGGGGACGCTTTCTTT.

The V call is TRBV4-2, the J call TRBJ1-3; no clear D gene. CDR3 length: 15 residues. Trimming removed 0 bases from V and 4 bases from J, with 10 bases in between. Per germline, CDR1 LGHNA and CDR2 YNFKEQ. This chain's CDR3 is CASSQESTPGNTIYF. The CDR3 DNA sequence: TGTGCCAGCAGCCAAGAGTCGACACCCGGAAACACCATATATTTT.

The V call is TRBV7-2, the J call TRBJ1-5; perhaps TRBD1 as D (6 bases). The V end was cut by 1 base, the J end by 7 bases, with 14 bases between. Germline CDR1 and CDR2: SGHTA and FQGNSA. CDR3 length: 15 residues. CDR3 sequence reads: CASSLVQGKDQPQHF. DNA for the CDR3: TGTGCCAGCAGCTTAGTGCAGGGGAAGGACCAGCCCCAGCATTTT.

The rearrangement uses TRBV18 and TRBJ2-3; unclear D gene. Germline CDR1 reads KGHSH; CDR2 reads LQKENI. The CDR3 is 12 residues long. V was shortened by 6 bases and J by 0 bases, with 4 bases between the two germline ends. CDR3 loop: CASSLSTDTQYF. CDR3 nucleotide sequence: TGTGCCAGCTCCCTAAGCACAGATACGCAGTATTTT.

To note about this clone: Compared with germline, one end of the junction differs, possibly owing to a read error. The chain employs TRBV7-9 and TRBJ1-4; D unresolved. CDR3 length: 16 residues. Germline V gives CDR1 SEHNR, CDR2 FQNEAQ (reference sequence). CDR3 protein: CSSSSLPGPENEKLFF. In DNA form, the CDR3 reads TGTTCCAGCAGCTCCCTACCCGGTCCCGAGAATGAAAAACTGTTTTTT.

The rearrangement joins TRBV21-1 to TRBJ2-7; the table names TRBD1, a call not compared with the DNA. TRBV21-1 is a pseudogene locus. The CDR3 is 19 amino acids. The CDR3 sequence: CASSKAGGTGTSDSYEQYF. The CDR3 DNA sequence: TGTGCCAGCAGCAAAGCGGGGGGGACAGGGACTAGTGACTCCTACGAGCAGTACTTC.

CDR3 sequence: CASTRLGTGNSGNTIYF. In nucleotides, the CDR3 is TGTGCCAGCACCCGGTTGGGGACAGGTAACTCTGGAAACACCATATATTTT. The chain carries TRBV4-2 and TRBJ1-3, with 8 bases matching TRBD1. Germline V CDR1 and CDR2: LGHNA, YNFKEQ. There are 17 residues in the CDR3. The trim removed 7 bases at V and 0 bases at J, leaving 11 bases unmatched.

The rearrangement links TRBV5-1 to TRBJ2-7; 7 positions match TRBD2. This CDR3 contains 17 residues. The junction had 14 bases not matched to a gene; V was cut back by 0 bases and J by 5 bases. CDR1 SGHRS and CDR2 YFSETQ come from the germline V gene. The CDR3 DNA follows: TGCGCCAGCAGCTTGGCTGCAGGGAGGGCGACGGGAGACGAGCAGTACTTC. Translating it yields CASSLAAGRATGDEQYF.

The chain has TRBV4-1 and TRBJ2-7; 8 bases are a match to TRBD1. J gave up 6 bases and V 3 bases, and 4 bases lay outside the gene matches. Germline CDR1 is MGHRA and CDR2 is YSYEKL. This CDR3 has 13 residues. CDR3 loop: CASSHLTGAEQYF. The CDR3 DNA sequence: TGCGCCAGCAGCCACCTGACAGGGGCCGAGCAGTACTTC.